Listed here is a single TCR beta chain. Repertoires were generated with immunoSEQ multiplex PCR, while TCRdb's copy carries only in-frame clones and drops some. The repertoire consists of approximately 61,000 clones, with about nine tenths occurring once and the leading ten covering about 19%. This sample stems from a study of OX40 agonist ivuxolimab in advanced cancers. In the study overall: Patients were treated with intravenous ivuxolimab, dosed at 0.01 to 10 mg/kg and infused every 2 weeks.

This CDR3 is 14 amino acids long. Trimming took off 6 bases at V and 2 bases at J, with 13 bases between the two ends. Per germline, CDR1 MNHNS and CDR2 SASEGT. V and J are TRBV6-1 and TRBJ1-2; no firm D call. The receptor comes from an adult with an advanced solid tumor such as melanoma, head and neck, liver or kidney cancer. The sequences come from CD4+ or CD8+ T cells sorted from blood, collected in a trial of the OX40 agonist ivuxolimab. The CDR3 loop reads CASREEGSNYGYTF. CDR3 coding DNA: TGTGCCAGCAGGGAGGAGGGTTCCAACTATGGCTACACCTTC.